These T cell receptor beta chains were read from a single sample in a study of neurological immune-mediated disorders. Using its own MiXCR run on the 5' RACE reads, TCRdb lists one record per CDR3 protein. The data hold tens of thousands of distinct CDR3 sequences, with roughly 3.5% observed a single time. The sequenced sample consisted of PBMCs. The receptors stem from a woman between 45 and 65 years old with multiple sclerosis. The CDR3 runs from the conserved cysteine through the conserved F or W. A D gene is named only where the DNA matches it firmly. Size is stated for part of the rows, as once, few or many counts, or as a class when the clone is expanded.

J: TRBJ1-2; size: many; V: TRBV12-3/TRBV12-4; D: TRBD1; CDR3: CASSWDRGQRGYTF; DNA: TGTGCCAGCAGTTGGGACAGGGGGCAACGTGGCTACACCTTC
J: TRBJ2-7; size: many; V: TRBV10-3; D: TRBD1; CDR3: CAINSGTGDYEQYF; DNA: TGTGCCATCAATTCCGGGACAGGTGACTACGAGCAGTACTTC
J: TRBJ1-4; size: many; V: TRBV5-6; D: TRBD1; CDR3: CASSQDPGQGEKLFF; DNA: TGTGCCAGCAGCCAGGATCCAGGACAGGGTGAAAAACTGTTTTTT
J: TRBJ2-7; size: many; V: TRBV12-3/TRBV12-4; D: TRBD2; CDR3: CASSLGGRAYEQYF; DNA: TGTGCCAGCAGTTTAGGGGGGAGGGCCTACGAGCAGTACTTC
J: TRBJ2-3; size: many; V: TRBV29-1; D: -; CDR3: CSVEDRQADTQYF; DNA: TGCAGCGTTGAAGATAGGCAGGCAGATACGCAGTATTTT
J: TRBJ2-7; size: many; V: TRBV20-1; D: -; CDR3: CSAPDGRYSYEQYF; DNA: TGCAGTGCCCCTGACGGACGATACTCCTACGAGCAGTACTTC
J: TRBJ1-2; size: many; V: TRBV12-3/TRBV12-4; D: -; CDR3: CASSSIRRVPYGYTF; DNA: TGTGCCAGCAGCTCCATTCGTAGAGTACCCTATGGCTACACCTTC
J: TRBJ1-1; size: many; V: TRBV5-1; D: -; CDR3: CASSLEVGSAEAFF; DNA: TGCGCCAGCAGCTTGGAGGTGGGGAGTGCTGAAGCTTTCTTT
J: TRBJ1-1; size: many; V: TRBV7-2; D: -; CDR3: CASSQSYGVTEAFF; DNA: TGTGCCAGCAGCCAATCCTACGGGGTCACTGAAGCTTTCTTT
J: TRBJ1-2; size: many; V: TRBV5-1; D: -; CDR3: CASSLVERGYGYTF; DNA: TGCGCCAGCAGCTTGGTGGAACGGGGTTATGGCTACACCTTC
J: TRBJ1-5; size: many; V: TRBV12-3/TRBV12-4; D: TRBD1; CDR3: CASSPGTVRQPQHF; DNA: TGTGCCAGCAGTCCGGGGACAGTTCGTCAGCCCCAGCATTTT
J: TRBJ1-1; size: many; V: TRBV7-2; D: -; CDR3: CASSLDPAVNTEAFF; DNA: TGTGCCAGCAGCTTAGATCCCGCGGTGAACACTGAAGCTTTCTTT
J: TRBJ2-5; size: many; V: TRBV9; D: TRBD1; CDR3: CASSLVGTGGAETQYF; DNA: TGTGCCAGCAGCCTCGTAGGGACAGGGGGCGCGGAGACCCAGTACTTC
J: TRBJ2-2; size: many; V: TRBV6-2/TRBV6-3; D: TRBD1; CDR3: CASSLRTGPGTGELFF; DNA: TGTGCCAGCAGCCTTCGGACAGGTCCGGGCACCGGGGAGCTGTTTTTT
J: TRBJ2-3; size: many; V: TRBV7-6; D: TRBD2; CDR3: CASSFLTSGSTDTQYF; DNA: TGTGCCAGCAGCTTCCTTACTAGCGGGAGCACAGATACGCAGTATTTT
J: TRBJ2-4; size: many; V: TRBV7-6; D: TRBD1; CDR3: CASSLNRGTKNIQYF; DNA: TGTGCCAGCAGCTTAAACAGGGGGACCAAAAACATTCAGTACTTC
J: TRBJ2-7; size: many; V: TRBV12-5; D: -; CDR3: CASGLPPNYEQYF; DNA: TGTGCTAGTGGTTTGCCACCAAATTACGAGCAGTACTTC
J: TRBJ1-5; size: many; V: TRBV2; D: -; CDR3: CASSLHRSNQPQHF; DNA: TGTGCCAGCTCCCTACATAGGAGCAATCAGCCCCAGCATTTT
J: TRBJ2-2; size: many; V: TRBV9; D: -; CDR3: CASSVGAGRNTGELFF; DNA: TGTGCCAGCAGCGTAGGGGCAGGGAGGAACACCGGGGAGCTGTTTTTT
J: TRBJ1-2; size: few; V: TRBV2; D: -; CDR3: CASSAPQDPWGGYTF; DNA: TGTGCCAGCAGTGCACCCCAAGACCCCTGGGGTGGCTACACCTTC
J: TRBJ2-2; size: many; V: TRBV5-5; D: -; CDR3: CASSEGPTGELFF; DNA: TGTGCCAGCAGCGAGGGTCCCACCGGGGAGCTGTTTTTT
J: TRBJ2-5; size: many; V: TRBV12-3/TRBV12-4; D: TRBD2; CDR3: CASRSLRSGGFQETQYF; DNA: TGTGCCAGCAGATCCCTTCGTAGCGGGGGGTTTCAAGAGACCCAGTACTTC
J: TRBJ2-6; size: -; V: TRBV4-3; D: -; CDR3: CASSPQTGSGANVLTF; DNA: TGCGCCAGCAGCCCCCAGACGGGCTCTGGGGCCAACGTCCTGACTTTC
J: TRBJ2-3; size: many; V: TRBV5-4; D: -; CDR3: CASRWAKGGPTDTQYF; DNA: TGTGCCAGCAGATGGGCGAAGGGGGGCCCGACAGATACGCAGTATTTT
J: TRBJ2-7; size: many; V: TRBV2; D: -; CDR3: CASSAVLASSYEQYF; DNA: TGTGCCAGCAGTGCAGTGCTAGCGAGCTCCTACGAGCAGTACTTC
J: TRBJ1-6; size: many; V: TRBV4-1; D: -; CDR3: CASSQGWEGSPLHF; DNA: TGCGCCAGCAGCCAAGGATGGGAAGGCTCACCCCTCCACTTT
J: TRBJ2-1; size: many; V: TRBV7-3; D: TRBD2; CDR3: CASSPLAGGPFEQFF; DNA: TGTGCCAGCAGCCCCCTAGCGGGGGGACCGTTTGAGCAGTTCTTC
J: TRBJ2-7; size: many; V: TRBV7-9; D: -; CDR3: CASSPRSKKPYEQYF; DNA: TGTGCCAGCAGCCCAAGGTCGAAAAAACCCTACGAGCAGTACTTC
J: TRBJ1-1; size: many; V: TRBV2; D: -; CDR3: CASSDELNTEAFF; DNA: TGTGCCAGCAGTGATGAGTTAAACACTGAAGCTTTCTTT
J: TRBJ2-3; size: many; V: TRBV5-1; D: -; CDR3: CASSLDRGTDTQYF; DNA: TGCGCCAGCAGCTTGGACCGTGGCACAGATACGCAGTATTTT
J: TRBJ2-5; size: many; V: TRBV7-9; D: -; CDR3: CASSSSTVGIQTQYF; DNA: TGTGCCAGCAGCTCCTCGACAGTTGGGATCCAGACCCAGTACTTC
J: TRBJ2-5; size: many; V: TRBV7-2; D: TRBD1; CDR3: CASSLDSGSGTEYF; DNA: TGTGCCAGCAGCTTAGATTCCGGATCCGGGACAGAGTACTTC
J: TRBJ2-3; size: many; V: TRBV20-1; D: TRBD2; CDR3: CSAGGLAEATDTQYF; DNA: TGCAGCGCTGGAGGACTAGCGGAGGCAACAGATACGCAGTATTTT
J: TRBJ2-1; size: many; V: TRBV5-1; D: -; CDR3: CASSLDAGTRSWEQFF; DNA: TGCGCCAGCAGCCTAGATGCCGGGACTCGATCGTGGGAGCAGTTCTTC
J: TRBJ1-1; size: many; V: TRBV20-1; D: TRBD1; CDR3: CSARGQGRNTEAFF; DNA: TGCAGTGCTAGGGGACAGGGGCGGAACACTGAAGCTTTCTTT